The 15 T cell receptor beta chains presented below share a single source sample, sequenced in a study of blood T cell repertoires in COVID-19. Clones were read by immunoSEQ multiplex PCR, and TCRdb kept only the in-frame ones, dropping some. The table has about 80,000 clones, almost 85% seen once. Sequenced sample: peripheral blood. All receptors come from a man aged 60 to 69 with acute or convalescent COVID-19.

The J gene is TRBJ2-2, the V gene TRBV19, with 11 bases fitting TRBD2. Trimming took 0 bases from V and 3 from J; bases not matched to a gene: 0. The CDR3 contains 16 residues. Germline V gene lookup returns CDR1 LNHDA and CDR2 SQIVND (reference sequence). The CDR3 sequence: CASSIDSGGDTGELFF. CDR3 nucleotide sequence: TGTGCCAGTAGTATAGATAGCGGGGGGGACACCGGGGAGCTGTTTTTT.

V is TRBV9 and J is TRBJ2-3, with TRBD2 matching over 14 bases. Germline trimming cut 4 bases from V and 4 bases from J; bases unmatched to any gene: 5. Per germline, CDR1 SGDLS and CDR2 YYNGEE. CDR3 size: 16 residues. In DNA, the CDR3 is TGTGCCAGCAGCAGGTCGACTAGCGGGGGGGCAGATACGCAGTATTTT. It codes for CASSRSTSGGADTQYF. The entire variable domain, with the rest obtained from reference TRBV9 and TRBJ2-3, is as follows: DSGVTQTPKHLITATGQRVTLRCSPRSGDLSVYWYQQSLDQGLQFLIQYYNGEERAKGNILERFSAQQFPDLHSELNLSSLELGDSALYFCASSRSTSGGADTQYFGPGTRLTVL.

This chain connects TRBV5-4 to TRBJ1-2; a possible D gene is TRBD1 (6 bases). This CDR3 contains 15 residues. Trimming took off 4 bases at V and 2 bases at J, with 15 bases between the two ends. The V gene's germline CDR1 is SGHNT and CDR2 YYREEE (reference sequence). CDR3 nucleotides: TGTGCCAGCAGCCTGGCCGTGGGGGCGAACTATGGCTACACCTTC. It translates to CASSLAVGANYGYTF.

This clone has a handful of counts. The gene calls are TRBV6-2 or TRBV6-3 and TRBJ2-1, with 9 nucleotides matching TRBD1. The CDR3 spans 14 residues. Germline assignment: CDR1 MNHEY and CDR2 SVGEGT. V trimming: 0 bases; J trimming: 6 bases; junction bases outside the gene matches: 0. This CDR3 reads CASSYSTGGNEQFF. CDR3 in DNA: TGTGCCAGCAGTTACTCGACAGGGGGCAATGAGCAGTTCTTC.

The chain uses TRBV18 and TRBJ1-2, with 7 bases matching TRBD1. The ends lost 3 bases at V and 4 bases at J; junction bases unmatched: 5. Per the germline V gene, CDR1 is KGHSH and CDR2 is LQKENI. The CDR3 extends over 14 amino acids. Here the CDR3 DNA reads TGTGCCAGCTCACCCTCGGACAGGTCCTATGGCTACACCTTC. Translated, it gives CASSPSDRSYGYTF. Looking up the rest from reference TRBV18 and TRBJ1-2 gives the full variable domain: NAGVMQNPRHLVRRRGQEARLRCSPMKGHSHVYWYRQLPEEGLKFMVYLQKENIIDESGMPKERFSAEFPKEGPSILRIQQVVRGDSAAYFCASSPSDRSYGYTFGSGTRLTVV.

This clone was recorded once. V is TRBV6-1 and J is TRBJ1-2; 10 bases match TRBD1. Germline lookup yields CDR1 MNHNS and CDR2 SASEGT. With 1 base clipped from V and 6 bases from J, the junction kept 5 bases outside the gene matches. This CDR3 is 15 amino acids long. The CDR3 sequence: CASSEVGQGLDGYTF. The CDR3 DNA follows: TGTGCCAGCAGTGAAGTGGGACAGGGGTTGGATGGCTACACCTTC.

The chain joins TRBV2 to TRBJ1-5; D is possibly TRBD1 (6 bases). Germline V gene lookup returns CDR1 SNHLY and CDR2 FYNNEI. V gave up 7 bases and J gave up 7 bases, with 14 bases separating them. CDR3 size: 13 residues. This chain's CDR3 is CASNVGGAQPQHF. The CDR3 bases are TGTGCCAGCAACGTAGGGGGGGCCCAGCCCCAGCATTTT.

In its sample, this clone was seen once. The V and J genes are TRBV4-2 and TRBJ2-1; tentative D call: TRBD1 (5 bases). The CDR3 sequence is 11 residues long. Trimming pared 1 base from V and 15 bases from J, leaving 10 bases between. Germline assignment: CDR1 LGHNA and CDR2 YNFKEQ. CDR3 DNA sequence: TGTGCCAGCAGCCAAGGGGGCCGACCGTTCTTC. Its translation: CASSQGGRPFF.

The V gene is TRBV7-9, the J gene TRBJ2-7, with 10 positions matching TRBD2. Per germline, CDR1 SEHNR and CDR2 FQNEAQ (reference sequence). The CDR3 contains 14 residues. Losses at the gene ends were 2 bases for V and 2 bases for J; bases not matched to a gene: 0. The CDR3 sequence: CASSLTSGAYEQYF. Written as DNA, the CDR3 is TGTGCCAGCAGCTTAACTAGCGGGGCCTACGAGCAGTACTTC.

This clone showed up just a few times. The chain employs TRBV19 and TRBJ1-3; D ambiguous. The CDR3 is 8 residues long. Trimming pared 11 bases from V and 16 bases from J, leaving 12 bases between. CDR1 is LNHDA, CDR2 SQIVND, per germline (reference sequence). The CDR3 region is CASYRWYF. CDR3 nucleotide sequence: TGTGCCTCCTACCGTTGGTATTTT.

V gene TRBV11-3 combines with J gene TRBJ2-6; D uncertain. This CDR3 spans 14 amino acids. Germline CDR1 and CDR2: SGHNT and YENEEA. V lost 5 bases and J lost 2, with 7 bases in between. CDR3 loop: CASSPVAGANVLTF. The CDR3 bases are TGTGCCAGCAGCCCCGTAGCTGGGGCCAACGTCCTGACTTTC.

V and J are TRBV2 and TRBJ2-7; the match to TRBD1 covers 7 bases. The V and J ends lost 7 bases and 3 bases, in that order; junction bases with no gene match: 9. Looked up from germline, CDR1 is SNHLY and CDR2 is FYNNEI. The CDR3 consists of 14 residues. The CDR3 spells CASKLQDRNYEQYF. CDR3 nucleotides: TGTGCCAGCAAGTTACAGGACAGGAACTACGAGCAGTACTTC.

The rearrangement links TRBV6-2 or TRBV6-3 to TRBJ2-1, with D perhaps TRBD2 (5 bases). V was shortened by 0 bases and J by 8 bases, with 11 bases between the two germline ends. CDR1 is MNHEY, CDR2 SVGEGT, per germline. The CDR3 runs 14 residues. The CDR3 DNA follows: TGTGCCAGCAGTTACTCCGCGGGTCGGGATGAGCAGTTCTTC. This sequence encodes CASSYSAGRDEQFF.

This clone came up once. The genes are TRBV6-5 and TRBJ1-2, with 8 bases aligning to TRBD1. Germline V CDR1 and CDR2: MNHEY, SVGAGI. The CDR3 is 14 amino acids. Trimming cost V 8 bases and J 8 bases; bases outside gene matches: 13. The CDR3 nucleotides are TGTGCCAGCCGCTCCGGGGACAGGACAAGGGGCTACACCTTC. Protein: CASRSGDRTRGYTF.

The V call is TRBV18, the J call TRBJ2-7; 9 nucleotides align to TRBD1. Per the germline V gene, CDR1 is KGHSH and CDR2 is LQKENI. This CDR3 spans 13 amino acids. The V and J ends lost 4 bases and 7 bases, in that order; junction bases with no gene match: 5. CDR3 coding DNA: TGTGCCAGCTCACGGGACAGGGAAGGGGAGCAGTACTTC. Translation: CASSRDREGEQYF.